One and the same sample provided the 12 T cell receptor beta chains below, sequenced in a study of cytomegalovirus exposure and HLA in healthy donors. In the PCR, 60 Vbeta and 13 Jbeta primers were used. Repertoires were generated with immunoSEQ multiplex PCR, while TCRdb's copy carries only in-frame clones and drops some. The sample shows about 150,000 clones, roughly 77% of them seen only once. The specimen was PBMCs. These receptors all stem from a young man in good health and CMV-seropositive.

For the CDR3, the DNA is TGTGCCAGTAGTATTCTGCCCCAGGGACTGAGCTCCTACAATGAGCAGTTCTTC. It is translated as CASSILPQGLSSYNEQFF. The genes are TRBV19 and TRBJ2-1, with a tentative D call TRBD2 (6 bases). Germline assignment: CDR1 LNHDA and CDR2 SQIVND (reference sequence). Between the trimmed V and J ends, which lost 3 bases and 0 bases, there was a span of 18 bases. There are 18 residues in the CDR3.

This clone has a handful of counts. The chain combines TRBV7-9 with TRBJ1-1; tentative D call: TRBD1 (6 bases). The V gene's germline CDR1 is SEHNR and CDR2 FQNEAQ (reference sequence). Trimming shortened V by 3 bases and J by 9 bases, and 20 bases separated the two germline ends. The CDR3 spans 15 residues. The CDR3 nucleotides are TGTGCCAGCAGCTTCCCCGCGGTGGGGGGGCGGAAAGCTTTCTTT. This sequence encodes CASSFPAVGGRKAFF.

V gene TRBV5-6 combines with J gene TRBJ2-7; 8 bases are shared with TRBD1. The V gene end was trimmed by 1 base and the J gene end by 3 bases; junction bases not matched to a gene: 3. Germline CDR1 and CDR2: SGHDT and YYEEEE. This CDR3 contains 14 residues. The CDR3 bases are TGTGCCAGCAGCTTGATGGACAGGGTCTACGAGCAGTACTTC. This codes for CASSLMDRVYEQYF.

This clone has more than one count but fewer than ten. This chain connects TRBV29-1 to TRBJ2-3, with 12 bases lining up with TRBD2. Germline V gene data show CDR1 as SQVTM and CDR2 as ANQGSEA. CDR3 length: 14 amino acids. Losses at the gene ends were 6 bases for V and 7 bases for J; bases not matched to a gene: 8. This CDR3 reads CSVPTSGSGYTQYF. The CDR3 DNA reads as TGCAGCGTCCCGACTAGCGGGAGTGGATATACGCAGTATTTT.

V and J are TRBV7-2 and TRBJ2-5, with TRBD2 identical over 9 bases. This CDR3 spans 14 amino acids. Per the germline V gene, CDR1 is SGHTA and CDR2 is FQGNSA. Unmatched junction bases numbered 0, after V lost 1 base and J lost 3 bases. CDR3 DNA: TGTGCCAGCAGCTTAGGACTAGCGGAAGAGACCCAGTACTTC. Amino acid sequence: CASSLGLAEETQYF. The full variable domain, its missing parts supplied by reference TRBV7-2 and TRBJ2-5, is GAGVSQSPSNKVTEKGKDVELRCDPISGHTALYWYRQSLGQGLEFLIYFQGNSAPDKSGLPSDRFSAERTGGSVSTLTIQRTQQEDSAVYLCASSLGLAEETQYFGPGTRLLVL.

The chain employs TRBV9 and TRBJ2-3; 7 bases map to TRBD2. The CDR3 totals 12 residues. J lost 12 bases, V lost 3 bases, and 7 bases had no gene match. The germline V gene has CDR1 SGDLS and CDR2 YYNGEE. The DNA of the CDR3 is TGTGCCAGCAGCGCTGGCGGGGGATCCCAGTATTTT. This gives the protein CASSAGGGSQYF.

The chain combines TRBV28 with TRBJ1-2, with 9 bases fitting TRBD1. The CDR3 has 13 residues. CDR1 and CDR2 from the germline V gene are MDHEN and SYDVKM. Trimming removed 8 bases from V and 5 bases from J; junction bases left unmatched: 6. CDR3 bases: TGTGCCAGCGGTCCGGGACAGGGTTATGGCTACACCTTC. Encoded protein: CASGPGQGYGYTF.

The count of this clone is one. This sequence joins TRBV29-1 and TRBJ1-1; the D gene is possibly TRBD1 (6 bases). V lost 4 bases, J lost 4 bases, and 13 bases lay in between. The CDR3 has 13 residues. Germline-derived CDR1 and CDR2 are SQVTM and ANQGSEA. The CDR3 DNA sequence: TGCAGCGTTGGTAACAGGGAAGGCACTGAAGCTTTCTTT. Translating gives CSVGNREGTEAFF.

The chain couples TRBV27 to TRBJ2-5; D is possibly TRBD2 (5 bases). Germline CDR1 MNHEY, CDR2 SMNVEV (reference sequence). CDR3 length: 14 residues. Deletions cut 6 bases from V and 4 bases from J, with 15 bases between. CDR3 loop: CASRARARVETQYF. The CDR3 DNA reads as TGTGCCAGCAGGGCGCGGGCCCGGGTAGAGACCCAGTACTTC.

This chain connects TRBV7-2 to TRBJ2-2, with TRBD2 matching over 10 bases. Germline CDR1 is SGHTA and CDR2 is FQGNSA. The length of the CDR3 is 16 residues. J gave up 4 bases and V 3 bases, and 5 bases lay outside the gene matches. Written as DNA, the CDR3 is TGTGCCAGCAGCTTCCTAGCGGGGGTTCGCACCGGGGAGCTGTTTTTT. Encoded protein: CASSFLAGVRTGELFF.

This CDR3 reads CASSSHPGQGAVNEQFF. CDR3 DNA sequence: TGTGCCAGCAGCTCCCACCCCGGACAGGGGGCAGTCAATGAGCAGTTCTTC. This sequence joins TRBV14 and TRBJ2-1; the match to TRBD1 covers 11 bases. J lost 6 bases, V lost 5 bases, and 12 bases had no gene match. This CDR3 spans 17 amino acids. Germline loops: CDR1 SGHDN, CDR2 FVKESK.

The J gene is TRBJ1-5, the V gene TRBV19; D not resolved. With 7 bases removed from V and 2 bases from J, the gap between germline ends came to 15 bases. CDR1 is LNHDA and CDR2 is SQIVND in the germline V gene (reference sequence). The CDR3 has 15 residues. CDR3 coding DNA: TGTGCCAGTACCCTCCGGGAGGACGGCAATCAGCCCCAGCATTTT. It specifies CASTLREDGNQPQHF. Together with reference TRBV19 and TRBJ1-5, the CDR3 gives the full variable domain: DGGITQSPKYLFRKEGQNVTLSCEQNLNHDAMYWYRQDPGQGLRLIYYSQIVNDFQKGDIAEGYSVSREKKESFPLTVTSAQKNPTAFYLCASTLREDGNQPQHFGDGTRLSIL.